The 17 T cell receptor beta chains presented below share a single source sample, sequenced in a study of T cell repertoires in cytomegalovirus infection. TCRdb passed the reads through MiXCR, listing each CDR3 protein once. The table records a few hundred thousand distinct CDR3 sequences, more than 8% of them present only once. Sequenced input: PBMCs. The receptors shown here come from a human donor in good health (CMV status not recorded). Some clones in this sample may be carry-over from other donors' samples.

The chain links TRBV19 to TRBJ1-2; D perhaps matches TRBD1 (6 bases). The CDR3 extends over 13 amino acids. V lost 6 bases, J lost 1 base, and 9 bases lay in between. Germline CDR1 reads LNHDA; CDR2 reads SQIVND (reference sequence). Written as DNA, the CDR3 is TGTGCCAGTAGACGGGACATTAACTATGGCTACACCTTC. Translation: CASRRDINYGYTF. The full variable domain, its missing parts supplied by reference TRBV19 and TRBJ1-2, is DGGITQSPKYLFRKEGQNVTLSCEQNLNHDAMYWYRQDPGQGLRLIYYSQIVNDFQKGDIAEGYSVSREKKESFPLTVTSAQKNPTAFYLCASRRDINYGYTFGSGTRLTVV.

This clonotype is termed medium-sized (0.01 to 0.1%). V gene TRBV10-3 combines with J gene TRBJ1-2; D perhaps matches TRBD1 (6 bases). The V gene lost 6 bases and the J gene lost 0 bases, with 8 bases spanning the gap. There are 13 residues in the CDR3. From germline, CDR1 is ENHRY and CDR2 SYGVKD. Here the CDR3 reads CAIRDRANYGYTF. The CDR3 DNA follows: TGTGCCATCAGGGACAGAGCTAACTATGGCTACACCTTC.

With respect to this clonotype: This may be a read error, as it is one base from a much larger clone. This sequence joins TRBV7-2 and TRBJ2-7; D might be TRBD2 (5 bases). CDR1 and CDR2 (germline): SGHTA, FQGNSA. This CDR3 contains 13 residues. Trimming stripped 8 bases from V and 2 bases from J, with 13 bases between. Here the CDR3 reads CASRPSGAYEQYF. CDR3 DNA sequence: TGTGCCAGCCGACCTTCCGGGGCCTACGAGCAGTACTTC.

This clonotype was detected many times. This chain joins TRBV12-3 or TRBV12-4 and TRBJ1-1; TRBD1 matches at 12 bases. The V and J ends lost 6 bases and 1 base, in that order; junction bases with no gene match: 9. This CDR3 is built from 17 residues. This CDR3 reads CASSRGTGGHSNTEAFF. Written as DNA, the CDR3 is TGTGCCAGCAGCCGAGGGACAGGGGGCCATTCGAACACTGAAGCTTTCTTT.

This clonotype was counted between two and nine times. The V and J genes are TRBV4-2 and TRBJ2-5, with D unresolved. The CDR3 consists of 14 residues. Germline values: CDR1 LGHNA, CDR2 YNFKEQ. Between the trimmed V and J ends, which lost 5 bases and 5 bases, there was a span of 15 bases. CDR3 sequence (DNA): TGTGCCAGCAGCTCAAGGTTTCCTGGGGAGACCCAGTACTTC. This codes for CASSSRFPGETQYF.

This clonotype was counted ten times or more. The CDR3 spells CASSPLRDRGPETQYF. Written as DNA, the CDR3 is TGTGCCAGCAGCCCCCTCCGGGACAGGGGGCCTGAGACCCAGTACTTC. This chain connects TRBV7-9 to TRBJ2-5; TRBD1 aligns across 12 bases. The length of the CDR3 is 16 residues. V shed 5 bases, J shed 5 bases, and the junction held 9 bases outside the gene matches. Germline CDR1 reads SEHNR; CDR2 reads FQNEAQ (reference sequence).

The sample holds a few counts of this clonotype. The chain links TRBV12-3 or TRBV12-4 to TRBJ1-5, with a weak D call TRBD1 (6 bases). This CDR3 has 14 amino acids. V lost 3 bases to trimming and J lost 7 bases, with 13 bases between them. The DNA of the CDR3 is TGTGCCAGCAGTTTTTCGGGGGCGCGGCAGCCCCAGCATTTT. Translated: CASSFSGARQPQHF.

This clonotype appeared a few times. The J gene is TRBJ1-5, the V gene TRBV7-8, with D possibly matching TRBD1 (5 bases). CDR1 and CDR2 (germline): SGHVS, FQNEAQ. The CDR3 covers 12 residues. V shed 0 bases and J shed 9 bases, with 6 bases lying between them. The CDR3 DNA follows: TGTGCCAGCAGCTTAGCGGGGGGGCCCCAGCATTTT. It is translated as CASSLAGGPQHF.

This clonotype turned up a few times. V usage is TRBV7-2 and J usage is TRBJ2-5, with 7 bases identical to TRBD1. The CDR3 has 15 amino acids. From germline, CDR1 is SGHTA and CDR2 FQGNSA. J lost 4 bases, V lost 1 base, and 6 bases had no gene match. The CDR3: CASSLGSAGGETQYF. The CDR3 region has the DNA TGTGCCAGCAGCTTAGGGTCGGCAGGGGGAGAGACCCAGTACTTC.

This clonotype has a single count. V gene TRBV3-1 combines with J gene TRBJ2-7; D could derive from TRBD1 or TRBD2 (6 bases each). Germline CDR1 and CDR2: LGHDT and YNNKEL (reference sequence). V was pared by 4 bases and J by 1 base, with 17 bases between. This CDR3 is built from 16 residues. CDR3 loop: CASSPGPGAQSYEQYF. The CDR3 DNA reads TGTGCCAGCAGCCCGGGCCCGGGGGCCCAATCCTACGAGCAGTACTTC.

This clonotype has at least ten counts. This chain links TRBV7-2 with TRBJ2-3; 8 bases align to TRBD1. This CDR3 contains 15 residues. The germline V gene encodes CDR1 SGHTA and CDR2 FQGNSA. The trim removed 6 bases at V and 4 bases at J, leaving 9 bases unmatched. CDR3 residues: CASSGQGRLPDTQYF. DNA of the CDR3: TGTGCCAGCAGTGGACAGGGAAGGCTCCCAGATACGCAGTATTTT.

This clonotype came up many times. In DNA, the CDR3 is TGTGCCAGCAGCTTCAGGGGTCAAGAGACCCAGTACTTC. It is translated as CASSFRGQETQYF. The chain is built from TRBV7-2 and TRBJ2-5, with D perhaps TRBD1 (6 bases). The CDR3 length is 13 residues. Germline V lookup: CDR1 SGHTA, CDR2 FQGNSA. The V end was cut by 3 bases, the J end by 2 bases, with 7 bases between.

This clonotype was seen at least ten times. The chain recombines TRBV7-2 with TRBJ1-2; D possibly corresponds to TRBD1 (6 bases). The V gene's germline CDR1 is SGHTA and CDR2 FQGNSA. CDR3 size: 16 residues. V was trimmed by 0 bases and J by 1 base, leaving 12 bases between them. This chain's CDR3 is CASSLAPGAVNYGYTF. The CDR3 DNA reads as TGTGCCAGCAGCTTAGCTCCGGGGGCCGTTAACTATGGCTACACCTTC. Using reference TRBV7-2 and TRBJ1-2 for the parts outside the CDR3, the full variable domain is GAGVSQSPSNKVTEKGKDVELRCDPISGHTALYWYRQSLGQGLEFLIYFQGNSAPDKSGLPSDRFSAERTGGSVSTLTIQRTQQEDSAVYLCASSLAPGAVNYGYTFGSGTRLTVV.

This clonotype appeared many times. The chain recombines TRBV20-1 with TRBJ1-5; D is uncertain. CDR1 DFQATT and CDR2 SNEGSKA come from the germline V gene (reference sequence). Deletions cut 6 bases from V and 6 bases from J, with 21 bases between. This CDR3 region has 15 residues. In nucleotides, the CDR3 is TGCAGTGCCCTCCCGGTAGCCGCGGCGGGTCAGCCCCAGCATTTT. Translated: CSALPVAAAGQPQHF.

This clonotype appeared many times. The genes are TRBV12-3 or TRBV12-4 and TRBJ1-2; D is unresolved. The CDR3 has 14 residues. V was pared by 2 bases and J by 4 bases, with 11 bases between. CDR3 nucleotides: TGTGCCAGCAGTTTAAAGAACAAAGTCTATGGCTACACCTTC. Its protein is CASSLKNKVYGYTF.

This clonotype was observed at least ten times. CDR3 nucleotides: TGTGCCAGCAGCTTCCCTCGACTAGCGGGAGGCGGAGCCAAAAACATTCAGTACTTC. This codes for CASSFPRLAGGGAKNIQYF. This sequence joins TRBV7-2 and TRBJ2-4; 13 nucleotides line up with TRBD2. Losses at the gene ends were 3 bases for V and 0 bases for J; bases not matched to a gene: 8. Germline V CDR1 and CDR2: SGHTA, FQGNSA. CDR3 size: 19 residues.

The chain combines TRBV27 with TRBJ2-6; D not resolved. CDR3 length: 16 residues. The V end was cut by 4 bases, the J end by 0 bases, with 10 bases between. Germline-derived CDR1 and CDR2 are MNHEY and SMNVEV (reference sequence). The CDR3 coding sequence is TGTGCCAGCAGTTACTCCCCCACCTCTGGGGCCAACGTCCTGACTTTC. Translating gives CASSYSPTSGANVLTF.